This TCR beta chain is from a study of CD8+ T cells in alopecia areata. Study-wide background: Among treated patients, severity was scored by affected scalp area percentage.

CDR3 size: 13 residues. Germline V gives CDR1 GTSNPN, CDR2 SVGIG (reference sequence). V dropped 1 base and J dropped 6; count of bases not matched to a gene: 4. RNA extraction was followed by reverse transcription into cDNA, which acted as the sequencing template. TCRdb keeps only in-frame clones here, not all; method: immunoSEQ multiplex PCR. The data contain approximately 100,000 clones, 70% to 90% of them singletons. Indicated treatment: oral pan-JAK inhibitor, 5-10 mg twice daily. Sorting of PBMCs yielded the CD4+ and CD8+ T cells. The rearrangement joins TRBV30 to TRBJ1-2, with 8 bases lining up with TRBD1. Sequencing used CD8+ T cells sorted from blood, obtained at roughly week 30, from a patient treated with tofacitinib. The receptor comes from a human donor with alopecia areata. CDR3 in DNA: TGTGCCTGGAGTGAGACAGGGGCTGATGGCTACACCTTC. It codes for CAWSETGADGYTF. Using reference TRBV30 and TRBJ1-2 for the parts outside the CDR3, the full variable domain is SQTIHQWPATLVQPVGSPLSLECTVEGTSNPNLYWYRQAAGRGLQLLFYSVGIGQISSEVPQNLSASRPQDRQFILSSKKLLLSDSGFYLCAWSETGADGYTFGSGTRLTVV.